Listed below are T cell receptor beta chains from one sample, sequenced in a study of control samples from healthy donors and cancer patients. Sequencing used immunoSEQ multiplex PCR; TCRdb keeps in-frame clones, though not all of them. The sample records around 130,000 clones, about 90% being singletons. Source material: PBMCs. The source of these receptors is a man aged 50 to 59 with head and neck cancer. Both conserved end residues are part of each CDR3. The D gene is left open where the match is weak. Clone size appears in some rows only: once, few, many, or a class for an expanded clone.

>NA|15|TRBV28|NA|TRBJ2-2
TGTGCCAGCAGTTTAGCAGGGTCTGGCACCGGGGAGCTGTTTTTT
CASSLAGSGTGELFF
>NA|16|TRBV27|TRBD1|TRBJ2-1
TGTGCCAGCAGTCCCCTCCCGGGACAGGGGGCTGATGAGCAGTTCTTC
CASSPLPGQGADEQFF
>once|13|TRBV12-5|NA|TRBJ1-1
TGTGCTAGTGGTTTTTTGGACAGCACTGAAGCTTTCTTT
CASGFLDSTEAFF
>once|15|TRBV6-1|NA|TRBJ1-5
TGTGCCAGCAGTGAGGACACGTCAGGTAATCAGCCCCAGCATTTT
CASSEDTSGNQPQHF
>NA|13|TRBV24-1|NA|TRBJ2-3
TGTGCCACCAGTGATTTGAGGACAGATACGCAGTATTTT
CATSDLRTDTQYF
>NA|15|TRBV5-1|TRBD1|TRBJ2-1
TGCGCCAGCAGCCCCGGGACAGGCCCTGACAATGAGCAGTTCTTC
CASSPGTGPDNEQFF
>NA|13|TRBV2|NA|TRBJ2-7
TGTGCCAGCAGTCAAGGGAATGGGGGCGAGCAGTACTTC
CASSQGNGGEQYF
>NA|14|TRBV7-8|NA|TRBJ1-1
TGTGCCAGCAGCTGGGGACGGAAGAACACTGAAGCTTTCTTT
CASSWGRKNTEAFF
>once|13|TRBV28|NA|TRBJ2-4
TGTGCCAGCAGTTTTATAGCCAAAAACATTCAGTACTTC
CASSFIAKNIQYF
>NA|14|TRBV27|NA|TRBJ2-1
TGTGCCAGCAGTTTTGAAAGCTCCTACAATGAGCAGTTCTTC
CASSFESSYNEQFF
>NA|15|TRBV28|TRBD1|TRBJ1-4
TGTGCCAGCAGACCCCAGGGGGGCACTAATGAAAAACTGTTTTTT
CASRPQGGTNEKLFF
>NA|15|TRBV4-2|NA|TRBJ2-1
TGTGCCAGCAGCCAAGCCCAGCGCTCCTACAATGAGCAGTTCTTC
CASSQAQRSYNEQFF
>NA|12|TRBV7-2|NA|TRBJ2-5
TGTGCCAGCAGCTTATCGACAGAGACCCAGTACTTC
CASSLSTETQYF
>NA|16|TRBV9|TRBD1|TRBJ2-2
TGTGCCAGCAGCGCTTGGACAGGGGAGGTCACCGGGGAGCTGTTTTTT
CASSAWTGEVTGELFF
>NA|15|TRBV5-1|TRBD2|TRBJ2-7
TGCGCCAGCAGCTTGGTCTCGGGGGGCTCCTACGAGCAGTACTTC
CASSLVSGGSYEQYF
>NA|12|TRBV15|NA|TRBJ1-1
TGTGCCACCAGCAGAGGGGGCACTGAAGCTTTCTTT
CATSRGGTEAFF
>NA|17|TRBV5-1|TRBD2|TRBJ2-1
TGCGCCAGCAGCTTGGAAGGCGGGGGGGCCATTTACAATGAGCAGTTCTTC
CASSLEGGGAIYNEQFF
>NA|16|TRBV27|TRBD1|TRBJ2-7
TGTGCCAGCAGTTTAAGGGGACAGGGGAGTTTCTACGAGCAGTACTTC
CASSLRGQGSFYEQYF
>NA|16|TRBV27|TRBD1|TRBJ2-1
TGTGCCAGCAGTGCCCTGGACAGGAGCATCTACAATGAGCAGTTCTTC
CASSALDRSIYNEQFF
>NA|15|TRBV18|NA|TRBJ1-4
TGTGCCAGCTCACCATTCCAGGGTTTGGATGAAAAACTGTTTTTT
CASSPFQGLDEKLFF
>NA|14|TRBV7-2|NA|TRBJ2-1
TGTGCCAGCAGCTTAGCAGGCTACAACAATGAGCAGTTCTTC
CASSLAGYNNEQFF
>NA|15|TRBV7-9|TRBD2|TRBJ2-5
TGTGCCAGCAGCTTAGGACTAGCGGGGGGTGAGACCCAGTACTTC
CASSLGLAGGETQYF
>NA|17|TRBV3-1/TRBV3-2|NA|TRBJ1-6
TGTGCCAGCAGTGACGTAGGAACGTCCGGGGGGTATTCACCCCTCCACTTT
CASSDVGTSGGYSPLHF
>NA|16|TRBV6-5|TRBD1|TRBJ2-7
TGTGCCAGCAGTTACTCCGGGACAGGGATTTTCTACGAGCAGTACTTC
CASSYSGTGIFYEQYF
>NA|11|TRBV13|NA|TRBJ2-7
TGTGCCAGCAGCTTAGGACGAAAACAGTACTTC
CASSLGRKQYF
>few|14|TRBV2|NA|TRBJ1-2
TGTGCCAGCAGTGAGGGGGGGAGTGCGTATGGCTACACCTTC
CASSEGGSAYGYTF
>NA|15|TRBV28|TRBD1|TRBJ1-6
TGTGCCAGCAGTCCAAGGACAGGGGGCCGTTCACCCCTCCACTTT
CASSPRTGGRSPLHF
>NA|17|TRBV6-1|NA|TRBJ2-7
TGTGCCAGCAGTGAAATCGGTTTTCGACAGGATAGGTACGAGCAGTACTTC
CASSEIGFRQDRYEQYF
>NA|16|TRBV6-1|NA|TRBJ1-2
TGTGCCAGCAGTGATAGGTGGGCGGCCGCTAACTATGGCTACACCTTC
CASSDRWAAANYGYTF
>NA|14|TRBV19|TRBD1|TRBJ1-2
TGTGCCACCCGCCGGGGGACAGGGGGAGGCGGCTACACCTTC
CATRRGTGGGGYTF
>NA|14|TRBV11-3|NA|TRBJ2-3
TGTGCCAGCAGCTTAGAGAGGGGAGGAGATACGCAGTATTTT
CASSLERGGDTQYF
>few|15|TRBV16|NA|TRBJ1-6
TGTGCCAGCAGCCAATCTGGCCTATTAGATTCACCCCTCCACTTT
CASSQSGLLDSPLHF
>NA|15|TRBV19|NA|TRBJ2-7
TGTGCCAGTAGTATCGGCAGCATCACAACCTACGAGCAGTACTTC
CASSIGSITTYEQYF
>few|15|TRBV19|TRBD2|TRBJ2-7
TGTGCCAGTAGCCAGACTAGCGTACCCTCCTACGAGCAGTACTTC
CASSQTSVPSYEQYF
>few|13|TRBV3-1/TRBV3-2|TRBD1|TRBJ2-7
TGTGCCAGCGAAAAACAGGGGGCCTACGAGCAGTACTTC
CASEKQGAYEQYF
>NA|13|TRBV29-1|NA|TRBJ1-2
TGCAGCGTTTCTCTAAGCGGTAACTATGGCTACACCTTC
CSVSLSGNYGYTF
>once|14|TRBV27|NA|TRBJ1-5
TGTGCCAGCAGTTTATCCGCCTCCCCGGCGCCCCAGCATTTT
CASSLSASPAPQHF
>NA|15|TRBV10-3|NA|TRBJ2-7
TGTGCCATCATGAAGGAGGATAGCGGATCCTACGAGCAGTACTTC
CAIMKEDSGSYEQYF
>few|10|TRBV2|NA|TRBJ2-1
TGTGCCAGCAGTGGGGTATCTCAGTTCTTC
CASSGVSQFF
>NA|11|TRBV30|NA|TRBJ2-7
TGTGCCTGGGACAGTACCTACGAGCAGTACTTC
CAWDSTYEQYF
>NA|13|TRBV28|NA|TRBJ1-5
TGTGCCAGCAGTTTGATCCAGCATCAGCCCCAGCATTTT
CASSLIQHQPQHF
>NA|16|TRBV7-8|NA|TRBJ1-5
TGTGCCAGCAGCTTACCGGCAGGGCTTAGCAATCAGCCCCAGCATTTT
CASSLPAGLSNQPQHF
>once|14|TRBV7-2|TRBD1|TRBJ2-7
TGTGCCAGCAGCCAAACTGGGACAGTCTACGAGCAGTACTTC
CASSQTGTVYEQYF
>NA|18|TRBV6-2/TRBV6-3|TRBD1|TRBJ2-5
TGTGCCAGCAGTAAAGAACAGGGGGCGTGGTGGGCGGAGGGCGTCCAGTACTTC
CASSKEQGAWWAEGVQYF
>NA|13|TRBV30|NA|TRBJ1-5
TGTGCCTGGGCTTACGGGGGGGGACAGCCCCAGCATTTT
CAWAYGGGQPQHF
>NA|13|TRBV19|NA|TRBJ1-5
TGTGCCAGTAGTATAACAGGGAATCAGCCCCAGCATTTT
CASSITGNQPQHF
>NA|15|TRBV7-9|NA|TRBJ1-1
TGTGCCAGCAGCTTAGGGGGTTCGGGGAACACTGAAGCTTTCTTT
CASSLGGSGNTEAFF
>NA|16|TRBV28|TRBD2|TRBJ2-7
TGTGCCAGCAGTCTACTGGGGACTAGCGGGCTTTACGAGCAGTACTTC
CASSLLGTSGLYEQYF
>once|15|TRBV28|TRBD1|TRBJ2-1
TGTGCCAGCAGTTTGGACAGGGCCCCGTACAATGAGCAGTTCTTC
CASSLDRAPYNEQFF
>few|13|TRBV7-9|TRBD1|TRBJ1-2
TGTGCCAGCAGCTTATCGGACAGGCCGAACTACACCTTC
CASSLSDRPNYTF